This T cell receptor beta chain was captured in a study of type 1 regulatory T cells. Germline loops: CDR1 SQVTM, CDR2 ANQGSEA. This CDR3 spans 15 amino acids. V gave up 4 bases and J gave up 4 bases; unmatched junction bases: 5. TCRdb re-called the reads with MiXCR, one entry per CDR3 protein. Among 75,000 to 100,000 distinct CDR3 sequences listed, 31% were seen once. The receptor's source is a human donor in good health. The specimen sequenced was CD4+ T cells, either the whole sample or a sorted fraction (not recorded which). This rearrangement joins TRBV29-1 to TRBJ2-2; 11 nucleotides align to TRBD2. The CDR3 loop is CSVGGSGRGTGELFF. The DNA for the CDR3 is TGCAGCGTTGGGGGTAGCGGGAGGGGCACCGGGGAGCTGTTTTTT.